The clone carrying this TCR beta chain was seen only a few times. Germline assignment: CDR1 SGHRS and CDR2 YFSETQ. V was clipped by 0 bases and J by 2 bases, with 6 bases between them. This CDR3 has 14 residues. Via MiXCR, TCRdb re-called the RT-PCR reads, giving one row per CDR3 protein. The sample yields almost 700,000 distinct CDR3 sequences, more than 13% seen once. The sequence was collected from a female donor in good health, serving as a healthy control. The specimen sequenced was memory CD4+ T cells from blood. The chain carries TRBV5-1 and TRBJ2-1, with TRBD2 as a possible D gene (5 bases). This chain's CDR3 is CASSLGEPYNEQFF. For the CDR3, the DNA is TGCGCCAGCAGCTTGGGGGAGCCCTACAATGAGCAGTTCTTC. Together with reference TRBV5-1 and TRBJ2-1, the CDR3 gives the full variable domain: KAGVTQTPRYLIKTRGQQVTLSCSPISGHRSVSWYQQTPGQGLQFLFEYFSETQRNKGNFPGRFSGRQFSNSRSEMNVSTLELGDSALYLCASSLGEPYNEQFFGPGTRLTVL.